The 3 T cell receptor beta chains presented below share a single source sample, sequenced in a study. TCRdb re-called the 5' RACE reads with MiXCR, one entry per CDR3 protein. This sample yields some 54,000 distinct CDR3 sequences, of which roughly 18% are seen a single time; under 3% belongs to the top ten. Sample: naive CD4+ T cells sorted from blood. Subset: naive CD4+ T cells, CD4+CD45RA+CD25-. Receptors originate from a female donor with breast cancer.

This clonotype was seen a handful of times. The chain has TRBV20-1 and TRBJ2-7, with 9 bases aligning to TRBD1. The germline V gene has CDR1 DFQATT and CDR2 SNEGSKA (reference sequence). This CDR3 is built from 20 residues. V lost 5 bases and J lost 6; bases outside the gene matches: 29. The CDR3 DNA sequence: TGCAGTGCTCGCACGAACCCGGGACAGGGTTTTGGCACCGGGTCGGGCGAGCAGTACTTC. Translation: CSARTNPGQGFGTGSGEQYF.

The rearrangement links TRBV3-1 to TRBJ2-3; unclear D gene. The V gene's germline CDR1 is LGHDT and CDR2 YNNKEL (reference sequence). Trimming removed 0 bases from V and 7 bases from J, with 11 bases in between. This CDR3 has 14 residues. The CDR3 protein is CASSQEEVLNTQYF. DNA of the CDR3: TGTGCCAGCAGCCAAGAAGAGGTTTTGAATACGCAGTATTTT.

This sequence joins TRBV5-1 and TRBJ2-1; 7 bases line up with TRBD2. Germline lookup yields CDR1 SGHRS and CDR2 YFSETQ. Losses at the gene ends were 0 bases for V and 8 bases for J; bases not matched to a gene: 11. This CDR3 is 16 amino acids long. This chain's CDR3 is CASSLGGRGGIDEQFF. The CDR3 region has the DNA TGCGCCAGCAGCTTGGGCGGACGCGGGGGTATCGATGAGCAGTTCTTC.